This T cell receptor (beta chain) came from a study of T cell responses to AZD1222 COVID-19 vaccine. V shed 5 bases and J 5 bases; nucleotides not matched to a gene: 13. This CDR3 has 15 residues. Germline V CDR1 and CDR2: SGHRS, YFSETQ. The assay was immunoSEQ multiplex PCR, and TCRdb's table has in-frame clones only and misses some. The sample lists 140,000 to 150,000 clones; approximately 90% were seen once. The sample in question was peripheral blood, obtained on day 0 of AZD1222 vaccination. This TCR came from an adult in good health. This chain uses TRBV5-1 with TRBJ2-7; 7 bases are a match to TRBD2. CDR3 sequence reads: CASREGRADPNEQYF. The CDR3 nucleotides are TGCGCCAGCAGGGAGGGGAGGGCCGATCCCAACGAGCAGTACTTC.